These 9 T cell receptor beta chains came from one sample sequenced in a study of blood T cells in healthy people across ages. For the second PCR, which ran for roughly 6 to 12 cycles, a sample-barcoded 5' primer and a J-beta primer mix were used. MiXCR was run by TCRdb on the 5' RACE reads, yielding one entry per CDR3 protein. The top ten clones hold approximately 20% of a sample with about 800,000 distinct CDR3 sequences, roughly 60% of them seen once. The sequenced sample consisted of blood. These receptors were obtained from a man aged 30 to 45 in good health.

This clonotype came up a few times. The chain links TRBV7-9 to TRBJ2-7, with 8 bases fitting TRBD1. The CDR3 runs to 14 residues. CDR1 and CDR2 from the germline V gene are SEHNR and FQNEAQ (reference sequence). Germline trimming cut 5 bases from V and 5 bases from J; bases unmatched to any gene: 8. This CDR3 is CASSGGQVLDEQYF. The DNA for the CDR3 is TGTGCCAGCAGCGGGGGACAGGTCCTCGACGAGCAGTACTTC.

This clonotype has only one observation. The chain combines TRBV13 with TRBJ2-3; no reliable D call. This CDR3 is built from 15 residues. V was trimmed by 2 bases and J by 1 base, leaving 10 bases between them. The germline CDR1 and CDR2 sequences are PRHDT and FYEKMQ (reference sequence). The DNA for the CDR3 is TGTGCCAGCAGCTTAAGGCTAGTTGGCACAGATACGCAGTATTTT. This gives the protein CASSLRLVGTDTQYF.

This clonotype was observed a few times. The chain has TRBV20-1 and TRBJ2-7; D gene ambiguous. V was clipped by 3 bases and J by 2 bases, with 8 bases between them. Germline V CDR1 and CDR2: DFQATT, SNEGSKA (reference sequence). This CDR3 has 12 amino acids. CDR3 coding DNA: TGCAGTGCTAGTGACCGAACCTACGAGCAGTACTTC. It translates to CSASDRTYEQYF.

This clonotype has just a few counts. The chain uses TRBV6-5 and TRBJ1-1, with 9 bases fitting TRBD1. The CDR3 spans 13 residues. With 5 bases clipped from V and 3 bases from J, the junction kept 1 base outside the gene matches. Germline loops: CDR1 MNHEY, CDR2 SVGAGI. The CDR3 reads CASSGTGYTEAFF. The CDR3 DNA reads TGTGCCAGCAGTGGGACAGGGTACACTGAAGCTTTCTTT.

Many counts were recorded for this clonotype. This chain connects TRBV7-3 to TRBJ1-1; TRBD1 is a possible D gene (6 bases). V gave up 3 bases and J gave up 5 bases, with 13 bases separating them. The CDR3 totals 14 residues. The V gene's germline CDR1 is SGHTA and CDR2 FQGTGA. The CDR3 sequence: CASSFGGQGTEAFF. CDR3 coding DNA: TGTGCCAGCAGCTTTGGGGGGCAGGGAACTGAAGCTTTCTTT.

Turning to this clonotype: Germline and junction disagree at one end, which may indicate a read error. This rearrangement joins TRBV7-9 to TRBJ2-1; 9 bases align to TRBD2. Germline CDR1 reads SEHNR; CDR2 reads FQNEAQ (reference sequence). This CDR3 is 16 amino acids long. CDR3 amino acids: CASSLVTSGLYNEQFF. The CDR3 DNA reads as TGTGCCAGCAGTTTAGTGACTAGCGGACTATACAATGAGCAGTTCTTC.

The rearrangement joins TRBV10-2 to TRBJ2-4; D uncertain. The J call is uncertain, as TRBJ2-7 better fits the DNA end. The CDR3 extends over 14 amino acids. Germline lookup yields CDR1 WSHSY and CDR2 SAAADI. The CDR3 coding sequence is TGCGCCAGCGGCCCGGTCGACCCCATCCACGAGCAGTACTTC. It encodes CASGPVDPIHEQYF.

Only a few counts were recorded for this clonotype. The V gene is TRBV11-1, the J gene TRBJ1-6; no firm D call. Germline V gene data show CDR1 as SGHAT and CDR2 as FQDESV (reference sequence). The ends were cut back, 7 bases at V and 9 bases at J, with 13 bases in the middle. This CDR3 region has 13 residues. Here the CDR3 DNA reads TGTGCCAGCACGCCCGACGGGAGTTCACCCCTCCACTTT. Translating gives CASTPDGSSPLHF.

The J gene is TRBJ2-3, the V gene TRBV5-1; TRBD2 might be the D (6 bases). CDR1 is SGHRS, CDR2 YFSETQ, per germline. The CDR3 spans 17 residues. V was pared by 4 bases and J by 2 bases, with 20 bases between. This CDR3 is CASSPIQTRQTTDTQYF. DNA of the CDR3: TGCGCCAGCAGCCCCATACAGACTAGGCAGACCACAGATACGCAGTATTTT. Looking up the rest from reference TRBV5-1 and TRBJ2-3 gives the full variable domain: KAGVTQTPRYLIKTRGQQVTLSCSPISGHRSVSWYQQTPGQGLQFLFEYFSETQRNKGNFPGRFSGRQFSNSRSEMNVSTLELGDSALYLCASSPIQTRQTTDTQYFGPGTRLTVL.